The 12 T cell receptor beta chains given below trace back to one sample, sequenced in a study of CD8 T cells in ankylosing spondylitis. Study results and limitations: It appeared that ankylosing spondylitis blood was characterized by a TCR beta motif of several highly homologous variants.

Antigen specificity for these receptors is unknown. TCRdb called the 5' RACE reads again in MiXCR, with one record for every CDR3 protein. The sample lists about 220,000 distinct CDR3 sequences, around 20% occurring once. Sequenced: blood, either unsorted or a sorted T cell fraction (not recorded which). These receptors were taken from a male donor with ankylosing spondylitis.

Worth noting for this clonotype: A read error is possible here, since a much larger clone lies one base away. The chain's CDR3 is CASSQDPLGLAGYNEQLF. In nucleotides, the CDR3 is TGCGCCAGCAGCCAAGATCCCTTGGGACTAGCGGGCTACAATGAGCAGCTCTTC. This rearrangement joins TRBV4-1 to TRBJ2-1; 12 nucleotides match TRBD2. CDR3 length: 18 amino acids. Per the germline V gene, CDR1 is MGHRA and CDR2 is YSYEKL.

The gene calls are TRBV7-9 and TRBJ1-2; D might be TRBD1 (5 bases). V was trimmed by 5 bases and J by 8 bases, leaving 15 bases between them. CDR3 length equals 13 residues. CDR1 and CDR2 (germline): SEHNR, FQNEAQ (reference sequence). CDR3 nucleotides: TGTGCCAGCAGCCCGAGAACAGGCTGGGGCTACACCTTC. It yields the protein CASSPRTGWGYTF.

The V call is TRBV20-1, the J call TRBJ2-1, with D unresolved. Germline CDR1 and CDR2: DFQATT and SNEGSKA (reference sequence). Trimming shortened V by 3 bases and J by 5 bases, and 11 bases separated the two germline ends. This CDR3 is built from 13 residues. This chain's CDR3 is CSASPLPDNEQFF. The CDR3 DNA sequence: TGCAGTGCTAGCCCCCTCCCGGACAATGAGCAGTTCTTC.

CDR3 DNA: TGTGCCAGCAGTAACGACCCGGGACTAGCGGATAAGCGGGATACGCAGTATTTT. Translating gives CASSNDPGLADKRDTQYF. J is TRBJ2-3 and V is TRBV6-2 or TRBV6-3; 11 nucleotides match TRBD2. Germline V lookup: CDR1 MNHEY, CDR2 SVGEGT. V was pared by 5 bases and J by 6 bases, with 16 bases of the junction left unmatched. CDR3 size: 18 residues.

This chain connects TRBV7-2 to TRBJ2-7; TRBD1 aligns across 9 bases. Germline V gene data show CDR1 as SGHTA and CDR2 as FQGNSA. With V trimmed by 5 bases and J by 5 bases, 7 bases remained unmatched. The CDR3 loop spans 14 amino acids. The CDR3 sequence is CASSPPGQGHEQYF. CDR3 bases: TGTGCCAGCAGCCCGCCGGGACAGGGACACGAGCAGTACTTC. The variable domain in full, with the rest retrieved from reference TRBV7-2 and TRBJ2-7, is GAGVSQSPSNKVTEKGKDVELRCDPISGHTALYWYRQSLGQGLEFLIYFQGNSAPDKSGLPSDRFSAERTGGSVSTLTIQRTQQEDSAVYLCASSPPGQGHEQYFGPGTRLTVT.

This clonotype was detected a few times. V is TRBV28 and J is TRBJ2-7, with a possible D match to TRBD2 (6 bases). Germline V gene data show CDR1 as MDHEN and CDR2 as SYDVKM. With 1 base removed from V and 5 bases from J, the gap between germline ends came to 15 bases. CDR3 size: 15 residues. CDR3 region: CASSLFGGGDDEQYF. The CDR3 DNA sequence: TGTGCCAGCAGTTTATTTGGTGGCGGGGACGACGAGCAGTACTTC.

In its sample, this clonotype was seen a few times. V usage is TRBV20-1 and J usage is TRBJ1-1, with D uncertain. Looked up from germline, CDR1 is DFQATT and CDR2 is SNEGSKA (reference sequence). This CDR3 is 14 amino acids long. Deletions cut 1 base from V and 1 base from J, with 10 bases between. This chain's CDR3 is CSARAGDGNTEAFF. The CDR3 DNA reads TGCAGTGCTAGAGCTGGGGATGGGAACACTGAAGCTTTCTTT.

This clonotype was observed a handful of times. The V gene is TRBV20-1, the J gene TRBJ2-3; D remains ambiguous. The CDR3 sequence is 14 residues long. Germline V gives CDR1 DFQATT, CDR2 SNEGSKA (reference sequence). Trimming cost V 7 bases and J 0 bases, with 14 bases left between them. The CDR3 nucleotides are TGCAGTGGTGCCGAAAACCCTAGCACAGATACGCAGTATTTT. It encodes CSGAENPSTDTQYF.

This clonotype has just a few counts. This chain links TRBV5-1 with TRBJ1-1, with TRBD1 matching over 7 bases. V shed 3 bases and J 5 bases; nucleotides not matched to a gene: 7. This CDR3 is built from 14 residues. The germline gives CDR1 SGHRS, CDR2 YFSETQ. CDR3: CASSSMKDRTEAFF. CDR3 nucleotides: TGCGCCAGCAGCTCGATGAAGGACAGGACTGAAGCTTTCTTT. Filled out from reference TRBV5-1 and TRBJ1-1, the complete variable domain reads KAGVTQTPRYLIKTRGQQVTLSCSPISGHRSVSWYQQTPGQGLQFLFEYFSETQRNKGNFPGRFSGRQFSNSRSEMNVSTLELGDSALYLCASSSMKDRTEAFFGQGTRLTVV.

This clonotype turned up a few times. The chain joins TRBV7-2 to TRBJ2-7; 8 bases line up with TRBD2. Germline V gene data show CDR1 as SGHTA and CDR2 as FQGNSA. The V segment lost 0 bases and the J segment 5 bases; nucleotides outside the gene matches: 6. The CDR3 consists of 15 residues. The DNA of the CDR3 is TGTGCCAGCAGCTTAGCCTTTAGCGGGAACAACGAGCAGTACTTC. It encodes CASSLAFSGNNEQYF.

The chain carries TRBV7-3 and TRBJ2-3; TRBD1 aligns across 7 bases. This CDR3 is built from 16 residues. The junction had 10 bases not matched to a gene; V was cut back by 4 bases and J by 3 bases. The V gene's germline CDR1 is SGHTA and CDR2 FQGTGA. The CDR3, as DNA: TGTGCCAGCAGCTCACAGGGGATCTCGCCTACAGATACGCAGTATTTT. It is translated as CASSSQGISPTDTQYF.

Only a few counts were recorded for this clonotype. The chain employs TRBV6-5 and TRBJ1-2; possible D gene TRBD1, 5 bases. The V gene's germline CDR1 is MNHEY and CDR2 SVGAGI. Trimming shortened V by 1 base and J by 3 bases, and 15 bases separated the two germline ends. The CDR3 consists of 16 residues. The CDR3 loop reads CASSYLDSAPDYGYTF. The CDR3 nucleotides are TGTGCCAGCAGTTACTTAGACAGTGCGCCCGACTATGGCTACACCTTC.